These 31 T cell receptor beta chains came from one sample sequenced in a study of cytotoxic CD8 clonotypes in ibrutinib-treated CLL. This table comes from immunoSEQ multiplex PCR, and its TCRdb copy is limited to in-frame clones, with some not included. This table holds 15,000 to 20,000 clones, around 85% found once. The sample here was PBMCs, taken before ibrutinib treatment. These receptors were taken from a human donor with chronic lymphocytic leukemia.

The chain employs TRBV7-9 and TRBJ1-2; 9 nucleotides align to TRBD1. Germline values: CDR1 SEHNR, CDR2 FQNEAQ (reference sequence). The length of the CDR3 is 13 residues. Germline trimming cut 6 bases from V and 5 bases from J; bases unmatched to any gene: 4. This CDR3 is CASRTGGRYGYTF. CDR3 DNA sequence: TGTGCCAGCAGGACAGGGGGGAGGTATGGCTACACCTTC.

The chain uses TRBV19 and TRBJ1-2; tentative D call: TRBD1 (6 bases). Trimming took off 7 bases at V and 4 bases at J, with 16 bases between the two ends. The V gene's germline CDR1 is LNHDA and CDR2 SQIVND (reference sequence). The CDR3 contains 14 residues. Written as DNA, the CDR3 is TGTGCCAGTATTGACATAAGGGGGGTCTATGGCTACACCTTC. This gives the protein CASIDIRGVYGYTF.

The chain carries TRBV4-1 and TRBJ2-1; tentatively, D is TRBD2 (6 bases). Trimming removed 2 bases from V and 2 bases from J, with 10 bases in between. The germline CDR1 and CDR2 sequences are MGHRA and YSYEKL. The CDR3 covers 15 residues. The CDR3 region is CASSQTSGAYNEQFF. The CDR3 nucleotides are TGCGCCAGCAGCCAAACATCGGGGGCCTACAATGAGCAGTTCTTC.

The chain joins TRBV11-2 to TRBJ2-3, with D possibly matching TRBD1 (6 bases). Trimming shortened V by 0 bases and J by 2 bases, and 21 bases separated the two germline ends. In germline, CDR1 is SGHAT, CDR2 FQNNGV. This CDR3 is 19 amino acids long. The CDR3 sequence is CASSLERGMGDPHTDTQYF. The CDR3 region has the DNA TGTGCCAGCAGCTTAGAGAGGGGGATGGGGGATCCCCACACAGATACGCAGTATTTT.

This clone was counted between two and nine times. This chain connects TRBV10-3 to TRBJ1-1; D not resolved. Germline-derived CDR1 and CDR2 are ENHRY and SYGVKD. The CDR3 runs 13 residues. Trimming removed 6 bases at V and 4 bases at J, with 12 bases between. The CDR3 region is CAIRTETITEAFF. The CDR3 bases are TGTGCCATCAGGACTGAAACGATCACTGAAGCTTTCTTT.

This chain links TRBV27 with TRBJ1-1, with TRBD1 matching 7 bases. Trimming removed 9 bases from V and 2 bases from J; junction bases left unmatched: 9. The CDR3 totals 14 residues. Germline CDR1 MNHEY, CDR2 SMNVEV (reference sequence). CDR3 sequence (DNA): TGTGCCAGTTCTCGGGGACAGCCCAACACTGAAGCTTTCTTT. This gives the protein CASSRGQPNTEAFF.

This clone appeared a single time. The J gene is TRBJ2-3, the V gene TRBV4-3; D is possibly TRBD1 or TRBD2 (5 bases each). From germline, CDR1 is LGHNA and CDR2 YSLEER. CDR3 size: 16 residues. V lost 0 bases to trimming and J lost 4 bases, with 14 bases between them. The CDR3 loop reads CASSQDTGQGADTQYF. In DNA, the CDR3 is TGCGCCAGCAGCCAAGATACGGGCCAGGGAGCAGATACGCAGTATTTT.

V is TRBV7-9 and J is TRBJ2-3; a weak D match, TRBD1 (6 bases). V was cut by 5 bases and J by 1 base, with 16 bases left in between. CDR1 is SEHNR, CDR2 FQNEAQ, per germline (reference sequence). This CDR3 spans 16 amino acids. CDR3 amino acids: CASSILRTDGTDTQYF. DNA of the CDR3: TGTGCCAGCAGCATTCTGAGGACAGATGGCACAGATACGCAGTATTTT.

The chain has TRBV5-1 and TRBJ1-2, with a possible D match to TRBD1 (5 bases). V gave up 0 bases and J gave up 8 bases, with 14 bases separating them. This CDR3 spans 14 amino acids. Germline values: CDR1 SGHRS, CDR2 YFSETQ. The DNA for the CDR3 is TGCGCCAGCAGCTTGGGTTGGGGCGCAGAGGGCTACACCTTC. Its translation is CASSLGWGAEGYTF.

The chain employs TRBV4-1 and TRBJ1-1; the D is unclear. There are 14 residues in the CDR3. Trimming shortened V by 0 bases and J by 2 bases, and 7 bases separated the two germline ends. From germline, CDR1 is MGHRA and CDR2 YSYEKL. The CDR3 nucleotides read TGCGCCAGCAGCCAAGAGAGAAGAAACACTGAAGCTTTCTTT. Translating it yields CASSQERRNTEAFF.

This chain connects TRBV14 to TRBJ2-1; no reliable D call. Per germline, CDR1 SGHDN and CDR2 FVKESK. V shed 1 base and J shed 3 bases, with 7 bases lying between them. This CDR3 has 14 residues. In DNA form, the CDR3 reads TGTGCCAGCAGCCAAGTGTCGGTCTACAATGAGCAGTTCTTC. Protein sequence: CASSQVSVYNEQFF.

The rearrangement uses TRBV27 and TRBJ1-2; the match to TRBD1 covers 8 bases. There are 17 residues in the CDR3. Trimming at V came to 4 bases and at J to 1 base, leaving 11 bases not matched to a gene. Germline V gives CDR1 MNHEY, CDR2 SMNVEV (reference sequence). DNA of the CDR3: TGTGCCAGCAGTTCCCAAGCGAGGACAGGGAGTAACTATGGCTACACCTTC. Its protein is CASSSQARTGSNYGYTF.

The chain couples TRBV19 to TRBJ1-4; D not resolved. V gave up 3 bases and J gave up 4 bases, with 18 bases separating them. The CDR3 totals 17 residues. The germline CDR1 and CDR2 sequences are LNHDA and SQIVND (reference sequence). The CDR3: CASSISYSTSGNEKLFF. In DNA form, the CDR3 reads TGTGCCAGTAGTATCTCTTATTCCACTTCGGGTAATGAAAAACTGTTTTTT.

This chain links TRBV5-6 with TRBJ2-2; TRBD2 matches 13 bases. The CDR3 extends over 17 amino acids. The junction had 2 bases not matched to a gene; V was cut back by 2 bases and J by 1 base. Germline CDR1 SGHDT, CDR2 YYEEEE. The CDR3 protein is CASSLLAGGLNTGELFF. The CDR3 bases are TGTGCCAGCAGCTTACTAGCGGGGGGGCTGAACACCGGGGAGCTGTTTTTT.

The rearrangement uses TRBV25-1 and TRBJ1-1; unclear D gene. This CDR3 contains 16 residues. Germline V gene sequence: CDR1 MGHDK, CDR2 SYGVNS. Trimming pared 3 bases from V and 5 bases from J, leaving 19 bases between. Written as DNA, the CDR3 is TGTGCCAGCAGTGAGGTCGTTACGGTAGGAGGAACTGAAGCTTTCTTT. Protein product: CASSEVVTVGGTEAFF.

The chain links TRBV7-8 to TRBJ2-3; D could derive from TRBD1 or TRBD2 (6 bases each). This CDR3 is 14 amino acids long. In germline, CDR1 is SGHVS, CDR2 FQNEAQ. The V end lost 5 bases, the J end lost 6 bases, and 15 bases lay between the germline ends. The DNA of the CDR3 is TGTGCCAGCAGCCTACGGACTACAGGGGATACGCAGTATTTT. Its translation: CASSLRTTGDTQYF. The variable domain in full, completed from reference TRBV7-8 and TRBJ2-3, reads GAGVSQSPRYKVAKRGQDVALRCDPISGHVSLFWYQQALGQGPEFLTYFQNEAQLDKSGLPSDRFFAERPEGSVSTLKIQRTQQEDSAVYLCASSLRTTGDTQYFGPGTRLTVL.

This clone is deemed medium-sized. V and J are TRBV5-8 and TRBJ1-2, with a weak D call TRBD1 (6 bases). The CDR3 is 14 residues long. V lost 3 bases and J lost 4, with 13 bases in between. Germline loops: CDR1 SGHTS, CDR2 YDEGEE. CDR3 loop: CASSSGGTGYGYTF. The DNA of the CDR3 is TGTGCCAGCAGCTCGGGGGGCACCGGCTATGGCTACACCTTC.

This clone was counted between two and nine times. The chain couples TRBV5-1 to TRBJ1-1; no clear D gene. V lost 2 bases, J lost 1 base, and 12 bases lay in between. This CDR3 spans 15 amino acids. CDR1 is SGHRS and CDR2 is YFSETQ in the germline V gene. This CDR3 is CASSLLGTTNTEAFF. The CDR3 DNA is TGCGCCAGCAGCTTATTAGGCACAACGAACACTGAAGCTTTCTTT.

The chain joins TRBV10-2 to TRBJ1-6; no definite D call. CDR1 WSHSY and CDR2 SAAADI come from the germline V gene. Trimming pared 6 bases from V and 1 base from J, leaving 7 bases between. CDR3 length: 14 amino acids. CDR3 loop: CASSPRSYNSPLHF. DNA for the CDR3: TGCGCCAGCAGCCCTAGGTCCTATAATTCACCCCTCCACTTT.

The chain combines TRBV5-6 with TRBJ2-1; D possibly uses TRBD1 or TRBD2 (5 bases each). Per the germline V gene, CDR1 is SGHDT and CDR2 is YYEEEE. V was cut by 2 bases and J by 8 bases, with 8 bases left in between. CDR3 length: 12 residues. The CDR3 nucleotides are TGTGCCAGCAGCTTCACGGGGCATGAGCAGTTCTTC. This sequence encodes CASSFTGHEQFF.

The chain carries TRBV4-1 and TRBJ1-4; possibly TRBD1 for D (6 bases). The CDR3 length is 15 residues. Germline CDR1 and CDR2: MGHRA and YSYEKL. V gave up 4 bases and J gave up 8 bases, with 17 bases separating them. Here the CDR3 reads CASSLRGHLAEKLFF. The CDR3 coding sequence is TGCGCCAGCAGCCTGCGGGGGCACCTCGCGGAAAAACTGTTTTTT.

CDR3 DNA: TGCGCCAGCAGCTTGGGAACAGGCTTAACTAACTATGGCTACACCTTC. As protein: CASSLGTGLTNYGYTF. The V and J genes are TRBV5-1 and TRBJ1-2; tentatively, D is TRBD1 (5 bases). Germline lookup yields CDR1 SGHRS and CDR2 YFSETQ. Trimming cost V 0 bases and J 0 bases, with 12 bases left between them. The CDR3 is 16 amino acids.

DNA for the CDR3: TGTGCCAGCAGTTCCACCCGGGACAGGGAATACAATGAGCAGTTCTTC. Translating gives CASSSTRDREYNEQFF. The chain carries TRBV7-8 and TRBJ2-1, with 9 positions matching TRBD1. Germline V CDR1 and CDR2: SGHVS, FQNEAQ. V lost 6 bases to trimming and J lost 4 bases; unmatched junction nucleotides: 10. The CDR3 covers 16 residues. Full variable domain (remainder filled in from reference TRBV7-8 and TRBJ2-1): GAGVSQSPRYKVAKRGQDVALRCDPISGHVSLFWYQQALGQGPEFLTYFQNEAQLDKSGLPSDRFFAERPEGSVSTLKIQRTQQEDSAVYLCASSSTRDREYNEQFFGPGTRLTVL.

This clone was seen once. The CDR3 nucleotides are TGCGCCAGCAGTGATCCCGTGAACACTGAAGCTTTCTTT. Residues: CASSDPVNTEAFF. The chain employs TRBV10-2 and TRBJ1-1; no clear D gene. The CDR3 consists of 13 residues. Germline CDR1 and CDR2: WSHSY and SAAADI. V gave up 3 bases and J gave up 0 bases, with 5 bases separating them.

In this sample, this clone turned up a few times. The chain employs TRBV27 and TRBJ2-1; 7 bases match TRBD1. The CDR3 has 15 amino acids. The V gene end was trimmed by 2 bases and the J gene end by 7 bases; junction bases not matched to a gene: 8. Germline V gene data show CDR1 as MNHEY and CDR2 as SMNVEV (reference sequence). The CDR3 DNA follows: TGTGCCAGCAGTTTAGTTAGGGGGCATGGGAATGAGCAGTTCTTC. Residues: CASSLVRGHGNEQFF.

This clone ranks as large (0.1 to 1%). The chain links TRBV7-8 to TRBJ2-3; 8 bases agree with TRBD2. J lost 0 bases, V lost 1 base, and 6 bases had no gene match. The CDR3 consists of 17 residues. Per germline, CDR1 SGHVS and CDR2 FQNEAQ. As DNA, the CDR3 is TGTGCCAGCAGCTTAGATATCGGCGGGGGGAGCACAGATACGCAGTATTTT. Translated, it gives CASSLDIGGGSTDTQYF.

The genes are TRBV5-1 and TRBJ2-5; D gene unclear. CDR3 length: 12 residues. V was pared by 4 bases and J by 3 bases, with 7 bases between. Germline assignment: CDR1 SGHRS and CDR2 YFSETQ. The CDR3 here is CASSPVEETQYF. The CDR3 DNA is TGCGCCAGCAGCCCGGTGGAAGAGACCCAGTACTTC.

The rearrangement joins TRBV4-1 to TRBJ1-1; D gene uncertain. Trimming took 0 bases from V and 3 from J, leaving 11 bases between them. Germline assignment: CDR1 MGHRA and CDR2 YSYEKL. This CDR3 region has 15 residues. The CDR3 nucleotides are TGCGCCAGCAGCCAAGAGGTTGCGAGAGACACTGAAGCTTTCTTT. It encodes CASSQEVARDTEAFF.

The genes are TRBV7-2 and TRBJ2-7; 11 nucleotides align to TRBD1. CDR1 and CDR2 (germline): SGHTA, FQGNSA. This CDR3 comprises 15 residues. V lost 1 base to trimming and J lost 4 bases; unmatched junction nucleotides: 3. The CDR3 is CASSLGRDRGYEQYF. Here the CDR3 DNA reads TGTGCCAGCAGCTTAGGGCGGGACAGGGGGTACGAGCAGTACTTC.

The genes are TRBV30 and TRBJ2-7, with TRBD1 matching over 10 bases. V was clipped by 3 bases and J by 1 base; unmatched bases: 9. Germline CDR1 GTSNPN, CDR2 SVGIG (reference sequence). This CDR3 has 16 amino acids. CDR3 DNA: TGTGCCTGGAGGAGATCTCTGGGACAGGGGTCCTACGAGCAGTACTTC. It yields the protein CAWRRSLGQGSYEQYF.

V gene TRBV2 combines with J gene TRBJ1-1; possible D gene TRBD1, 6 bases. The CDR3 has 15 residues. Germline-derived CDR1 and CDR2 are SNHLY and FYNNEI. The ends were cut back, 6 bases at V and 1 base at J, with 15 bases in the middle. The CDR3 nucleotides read TGTGCCAGCAGAACTTCTCGGACAGAGAACACTGAAGCTTTCTTT. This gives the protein CASRTSRTENTEAFF.